A selection of T cell receptor beta chains follows, all from one sample in a study of cytomegalovirus exposure and HLA in healthy donors. Sequencing was performed with immunoSEQ multiplex PCR; in TCRdb, only in-frame clones are kept and a portion is missing. In the table there are around 140,000 clones, approximately 80% of which are singletons. Sequenced sample: PBMCs. These TCRs come from a male donor in good health and CMV-seropositive. CDR3s include the opening cysteine and the closing phenylalanine or tryptophan. The D gene is left open where the match is weak. Not all rows give a size; the values are once, few, many and, for expanded clones, a class.

j_call,d_call,v_call,clone_size,cdr3_aa,cdr3_nt
TRBJ1-5,NA,TRBV6-5,NA,CASSGQPNQPQHF,TGTGCCAGCAGTGGACAGCCCAATCAGCCCCAGCATTTT
TRBJ1-2,NA,TRBV11-2,few,CASSPQMGIWLANYGYTF,TGTGCCAGCAGCCCCCAGATGGGCATATGGCTCGCTAACTATGGCTACACCTTC
TRBJ2-2,TRBD1,TRBV7-9,NA,CASSFRGPGELFF,TGTGCCAGCAGCTTTAGGGGGCCCGGGGAGCTGTTTTTT
TRBJ1-2,NA,TRBV5-5,NA,CASSLMGSYGYTF,TGTGCCAGCAGCTTAATGGGCAGCTATGGCTACACCTTC
TRBJ2-5,NA,TRBV5-4,few,CASSLGQQETQYF,TGTGCCAGCAGCTTGGGGCAGCAAGAGACCCAGTACTTC
TRBJ1-3,NA,TRBV6-6,NA,CASNLDSGSGNTIYF,TGTGCCAGCAACCTGGACAGCGGCTCTGGAAACACCATATATTTT
TRBJ2-3,TRBD1,TRBV6-1,once,CASTASGQRTDTQYF,TGTGCCAGCACCGCTTCGGGACAGCGCACAGATACGCAGTATTTT
TRBJ2-2,TRBD1,TRBV29-1,NA,CSGYNRGRIAPNTGELFF,TGCAGCGGATATAACAGGGGGCGAATAGCGCCGAACACCGGGGAGCTGTTTTTT
TRBJ1-5,NA,TRBV28,NA,CASSYPDTGGGQPQHF,TGTGCCAGCAGTTATCCTGATACGGGGGGAGGTCAGCCCCAGCATTTT
TRBJ2-3,TRBD2,TRBV6-5,NA,CASSLSGGGTDTQYF,TGTGCCAGCAGTCTAAGCGGGGGTGGCACAGATACGCAGTATTTT
TRBJ2-7,TRBD1,TRBV6-5,NA,CASSRTGLGEQYF,TGTGCCAGCAGTAGGACAGGGTTGGGCGAGCAGTACTTC
TRBJ2-2,NA,TRBV7-6,NA,CASSPRGFETGELFF,TGTGCCAGCAGCCCCCGGGGGTTTGAAACCGGGGAGCTGTTTTTT
TRBJ2-6,TRBD1,TRBV5-8,NA,CASSRRGQANSGANVLTF,TGTGCCAGCAGCAGAAGGGGACAGGCGAACTCTGGGGCCAACGTCCTGACTTTC
TRBJ2-7,TRBD2,TRBV5-1,NA,CASSILAGGGKDEQYF,TGCGCCAGCAGCATCCTAGCGGGAGGAGGAAAGGACGAGCAGTACTTC
TRBJ2-2,NA,TRBV9,NA,CASTAGPNTGELFF,TGTGCCAGCACTGCGGGGCCGAACACCGGGGAGCTGTTTTTT
TRBJ1-2,TRBD1,TRBV7-2,NA,CASRKTGFRAGYTF,TGTGCCAGCAGAAAGACAGGGTTTAGGGCTGGCTACACCTTC
TRBJ2-7,NA,TRBV27,once,CASSRGSRAYEQYF,TGTGCCAGCAGTCGGGGGAGTCGAGCCTACGAGCAGTACTTC
TRBJ2-2,TRBD2,TRBV5-1,NA,CASSLGAGGGTGELFF,TGCGCCAGCAGCTTGGGAGCGGGAGGAGGCACCGGGGAGCTGTTTTTT
TRBJ1-5,TRBD1,TRBV2,NA,CASSRDSLINQPQHF,TGTGCCAGCAGCCGGGACAGCCTTATCAATCAGCCCCAGCATTTT
TRBJ1-6,NA,TRBV13,medium-sized,CASSSLRQSSYNSPLHF,TGTGCCAGCAGCTCCCTAAGACAGAGCTCCTATAATTCACCCCTCCACTTT
TRBJ2-2,NA,TRBV10-3,NA,CAIRQRIQGIAGELFF,TGTGCCATCAGGCAGCGGATCCAAGGTATTGCCGGGGAGCTGTTTTTT
TRBJ1-5,NA,TRBV5-1,NA,CASSPGDLGNQPQHF,TGCGCCAGCAGCCCCGGGGATTTGGGCAATCAGCCCCAGCATTTT
TRBJ1-2,NA,TRBV30,NA,CAWSGVGRGRYGYTF,TGTGCCTGGAGTGGTGTGGGTCGGGGGAGATATGGTTACACCTTC
TRBJ2-4,TRBD1,TRBV9,NA,CASSEGTGGIIQYF,TGTGCCAGCAGCGAAGGGACAGGGGGGATCATTCAGTACTTC
TRBJ2-1,TRBD2,TRBV7-8,NA,CASSLESGRGNEQFF,TGTGCCAGCAGCTTAGAGAGCGGGAGGGGCAATGAGCAGTTCTTC
TRBJ1-2,TRBD1,TRBV29-1,NA,CSVASLRDSSMNGYTF,TGCAGCGTCGCTTCCTTAAGGGACAGCAGCATGAATGGCTACACCTTC
TRBJ2-1,TRBD1,TRBV6-5,NA,CASRKGTVPYNEQFF,TGTGCCAGCAGGAAGGGGACAGTACCATACAATGAGCAGTTCTTC
TRBJ1-1,NA,TRBV5-1,NA,CASSLALPNTEAFF,TGCGCCAGCAGCTTAGCACTTCCGAACACTGAAGCTTTCTTT
TRBJ2-7,NA,TRBV27,NA,CASGRQPYEQYF,TGTGCCAGCGGACGACAGCCTTACGAGCAGTACTTC
TRBJ1-4,NA,TRBV5-4,NA,CASSSRGEENEKLFF,TGTGCCAGCAGTTCCCGGGGGGAAGAGAATGAAAAACTGTTTTTT
TRBJ2-7,NA,TRBV20-1,NA,CSARSGGEQYF,TGCAGTGCTAGATCCGGGGGAGAGCAGTACTTC
TRBJ1-1,NA,TRBV7-8,NA,CASSLERGVGTEAFF,TGTGCCAGCAGCTTAGAGCGGGGAGTGGGCACTGAAGCTTTCTTT
TRBJ1-1,TRBD1,TRBV5-6,NA,CASSRGQGTEAFF,TGTGCCAGCAGTCGGGGACAGGGAACTGAAGCTTTCTTT